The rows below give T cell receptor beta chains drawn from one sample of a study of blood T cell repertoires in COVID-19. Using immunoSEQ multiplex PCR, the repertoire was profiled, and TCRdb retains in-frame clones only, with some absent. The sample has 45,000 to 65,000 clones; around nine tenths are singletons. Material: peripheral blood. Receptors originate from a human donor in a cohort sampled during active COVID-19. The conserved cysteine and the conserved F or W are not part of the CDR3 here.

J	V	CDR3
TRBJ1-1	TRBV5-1	ASSSGDAEAF
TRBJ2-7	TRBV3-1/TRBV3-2	ASSLTSWGRGSEQY
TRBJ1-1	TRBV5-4	ASSFDTTEAF
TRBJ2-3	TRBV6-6	ASSPPSGGTDTQY
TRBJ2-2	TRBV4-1	ASSQGVAGLTTGELF
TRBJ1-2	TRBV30	AFRGRYGYT
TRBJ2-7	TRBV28	ASSSLGQGYEQY
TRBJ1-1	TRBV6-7	ASSARVDTARRCTEAF
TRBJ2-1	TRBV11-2	ASSLLAGGGSYNEQF
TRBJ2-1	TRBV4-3	ASSQGRGYNEQF
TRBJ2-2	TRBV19	ASTRTGAGGELF
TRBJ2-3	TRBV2	ASSVRETDTQY
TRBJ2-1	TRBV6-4	ASSDLAGGNEQF
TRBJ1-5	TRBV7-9	ASSPMGGGQPQH
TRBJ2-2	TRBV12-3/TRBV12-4	ASSFSGELF
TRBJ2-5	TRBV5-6	ASSLGVRGGETQY
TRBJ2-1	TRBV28	ASSPWWTGGMSYNEQF
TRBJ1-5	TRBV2	ASSEDSHSNQPQH
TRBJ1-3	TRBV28	ASSRDRRRNTIY
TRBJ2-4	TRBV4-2	ASSQESSGSKNIQY
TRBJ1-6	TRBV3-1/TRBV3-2	ASSQDDRNSPLH
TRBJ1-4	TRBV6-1	ASSEFRTTNEKLF
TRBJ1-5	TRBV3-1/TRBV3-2	ASSQDWQSNQPQH
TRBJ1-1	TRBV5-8	ASSPDIWGAF
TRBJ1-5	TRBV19	ASRSRGQPQH
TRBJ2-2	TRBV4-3	ASSQQTGTGGDAGELF
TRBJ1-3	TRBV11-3	ASSPDSGNTIY
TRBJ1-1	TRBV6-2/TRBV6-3	ASSYRPDRLNTEAF
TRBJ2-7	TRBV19	ASSPQDSSYEQY
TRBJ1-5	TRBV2	ASSRGGVKPQH
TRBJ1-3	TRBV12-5	ASGLGTGVIGDTIY
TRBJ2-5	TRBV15	ATSRGGRSGREGETQY
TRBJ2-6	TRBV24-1	ATSDSRTGGAVSGANVLT
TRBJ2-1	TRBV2	ASYGLATSGRVYNEQF
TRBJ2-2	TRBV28	ASSLSLVGSAGELF
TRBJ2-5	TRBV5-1	ASSFRIGEGITQY
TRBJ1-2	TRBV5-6	ASSSRTGVSGYT
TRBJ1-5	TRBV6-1	ASSEGPGSRSQH
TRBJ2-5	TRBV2	ASSNLGLAGVETQY
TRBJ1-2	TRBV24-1	ATSDGLNYGYT
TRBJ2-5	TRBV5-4	ASSLSGIETQY
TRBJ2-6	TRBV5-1	ASSLGEIAGANVLT
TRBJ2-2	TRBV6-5	ASSSSKAGGAGELF
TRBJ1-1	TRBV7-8	ASSPRQERGTEAF
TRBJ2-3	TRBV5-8	ASSKGQGSTDTQY
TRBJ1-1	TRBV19	ASSTPRGNTEAF
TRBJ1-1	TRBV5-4	ASSLGLAGTEAF
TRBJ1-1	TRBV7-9	ASGRGQNTEAF
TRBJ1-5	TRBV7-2	ASSPTSGANQPQH
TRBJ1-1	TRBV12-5	ASGLEGRGTEAF